This TCR beta chain was profiled in a study of shared clonotypes between healthy human individuals. The method was immunoSEQ multiplex PCR; TCRdb's version includes in-frame clones alone and lacks a portion of them. The table lists millions of clones, more than 80% of them singletons, with about 0.13% in the top ten. CDR3 length: 14 amino acids. Germline CDR1 is MNHNS and CDR2 is SASEGT. The V and J ends lost 4 bases and 0 bases respectively, with 9 bases between them. Concerning this clone itself: Its target is unknown. The same CDR3 can be traced to other DNA sequences in this sample.

Each donor was a Caucasian adult residing in Nashville, Tennessee. The authors divided CD4+ cells into CD45RA+ naive and CD45RA-negative memory subsets. The study's findings and limits: Across subsets, estimated richness was generally greater for naive than for memory populations.

Source material: naive CD4+ T cells sorted from blood. Subset defined: CD45RA+ positively selected. The TCR originated in a man between 18 and 35 years old in good health. J is TRBJ1-1 and V is TRBV6-1, with D uncertain. The CDR3 DNA reads TGTGCCAGCAGTGCCAAGGTTTTGAACACTGAAGCTTTCTTT. This gives the protein CASSAKVLNTEAFF.